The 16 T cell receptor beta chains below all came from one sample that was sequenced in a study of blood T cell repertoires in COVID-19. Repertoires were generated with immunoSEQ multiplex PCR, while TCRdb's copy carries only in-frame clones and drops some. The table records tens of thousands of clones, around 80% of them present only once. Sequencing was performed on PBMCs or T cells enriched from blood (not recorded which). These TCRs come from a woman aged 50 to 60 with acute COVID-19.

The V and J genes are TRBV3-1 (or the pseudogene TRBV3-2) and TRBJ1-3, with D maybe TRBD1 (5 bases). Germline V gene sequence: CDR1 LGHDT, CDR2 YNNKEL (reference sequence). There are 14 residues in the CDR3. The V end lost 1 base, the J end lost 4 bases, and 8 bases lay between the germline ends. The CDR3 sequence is CASSQAGPGNTIYF. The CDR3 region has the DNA TGTGCCAGCAGCCAAGCAGGGCCCGGAAACACCATATATTTT.

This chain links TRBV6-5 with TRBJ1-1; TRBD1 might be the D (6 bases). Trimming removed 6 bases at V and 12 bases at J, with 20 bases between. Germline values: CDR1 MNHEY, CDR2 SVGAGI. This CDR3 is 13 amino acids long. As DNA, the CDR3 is TGTGCCAGCAGCACCCGCTATACAGGGACCTCTTTCTTT. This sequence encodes CASSTRYTGTSFF.

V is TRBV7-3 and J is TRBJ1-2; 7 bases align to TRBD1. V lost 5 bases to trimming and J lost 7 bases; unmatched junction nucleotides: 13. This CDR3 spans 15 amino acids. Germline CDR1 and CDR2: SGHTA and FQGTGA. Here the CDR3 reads CASSPRGQGISGYTF. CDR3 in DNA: TGTGCCAGCAGCCCGAGGGGGCAGGGTATAAGTGGCTACACCTTC. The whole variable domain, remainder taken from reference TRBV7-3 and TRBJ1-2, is GAGVSQTPSNKVTEKGKYVELRCDPISGHTALYWYRQSLGQGPEFLIYFQGTGAADDSGLPNDRFFAVRPEGSVSTLKIQRTERGDSAVYLCASSPRGQGISGYTFGSGTRLTVV.

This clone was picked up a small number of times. CDR3 in amino acids: CSVRQGTNTGELFF. DNA of the CDR3: TGCAGCGTCCGACAGGGGACGAACACCGGGGAGCTGTTTTTT. V gene TRBV29-1 combines with J gene TRBJ2-2, with 8 positions matching TRBD1. The germline CDR1 and CDR2 sequences are SQVTM and ANQGSEA. The CDR3 length is 14 residues. The V and J ends lost 6 bases and 0 bases, in that order; junction bases with no gene match: 3.

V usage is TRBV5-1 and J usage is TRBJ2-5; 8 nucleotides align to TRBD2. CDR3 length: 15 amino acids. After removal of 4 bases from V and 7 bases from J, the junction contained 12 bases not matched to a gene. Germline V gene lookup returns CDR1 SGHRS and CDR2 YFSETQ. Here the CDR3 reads CASSPRTSQLGTQYF. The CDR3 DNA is TGCGCCAGCAGCCCGCGGACTAGCCAACTTGGGACCCAGTACTTC.

CDR3 in DNA: TGCGCCAGTTACAGGGCTCCCTCTTCGTATGGCTACACCTTC. It codes for CASYRAPSSYGYTF. The chain is built from TRBV10-1 and TRBJ1-2; D is possibly TRBD1 (6 bases). This CDR3 comprises 14 residues. With 9 bases removed from V and 5 bases from J, the gap between germline ends came to 19 bases. Germline V lookup: CDR1 WNHNN, CDR2 SYGVQD (reference sequence).

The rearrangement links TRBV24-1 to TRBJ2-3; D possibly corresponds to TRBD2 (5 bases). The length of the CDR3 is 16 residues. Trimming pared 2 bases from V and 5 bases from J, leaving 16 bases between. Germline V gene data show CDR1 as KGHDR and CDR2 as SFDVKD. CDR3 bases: TGTGCCACCAGTGATTCCTTGACTAATACGGGAGATACGCAGTATTTT. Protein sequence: CATSDSLTNTGDTQYF.

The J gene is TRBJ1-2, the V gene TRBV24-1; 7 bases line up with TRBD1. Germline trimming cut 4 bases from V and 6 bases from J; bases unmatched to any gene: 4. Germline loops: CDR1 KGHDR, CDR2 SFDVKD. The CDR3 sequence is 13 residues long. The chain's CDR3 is CATSEDRANGYTF. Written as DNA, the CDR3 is TGTGCCACCAGTGAAGACAGGGCCAATGGCTACACCTTC.

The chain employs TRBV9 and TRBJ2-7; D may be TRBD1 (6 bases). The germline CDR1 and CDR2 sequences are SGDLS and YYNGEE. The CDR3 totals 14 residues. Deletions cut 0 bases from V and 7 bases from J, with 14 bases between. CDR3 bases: TGTGCCAGCAGCGTAGAAGTAACAGGGTGGGAGCAGTACTTC. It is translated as CASSVEVTGWEQYF.

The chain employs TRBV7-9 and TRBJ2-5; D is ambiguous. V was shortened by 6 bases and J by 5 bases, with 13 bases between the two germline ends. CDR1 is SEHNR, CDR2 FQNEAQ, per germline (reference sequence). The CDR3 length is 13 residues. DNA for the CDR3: TGTGCCAGCAGTTACACGGTCGGGGAGACCCAGTACTTC. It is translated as CASSYTVGETQYF.

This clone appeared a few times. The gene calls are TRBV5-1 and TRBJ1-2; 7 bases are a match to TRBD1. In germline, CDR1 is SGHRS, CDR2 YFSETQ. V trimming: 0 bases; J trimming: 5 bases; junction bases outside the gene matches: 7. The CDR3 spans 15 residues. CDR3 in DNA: TGCGCCAGCAGCTTGGGTCCGGGACAGCTTTATGGCTACACCTTC. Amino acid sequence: CASSLGPGQLYGYTF.

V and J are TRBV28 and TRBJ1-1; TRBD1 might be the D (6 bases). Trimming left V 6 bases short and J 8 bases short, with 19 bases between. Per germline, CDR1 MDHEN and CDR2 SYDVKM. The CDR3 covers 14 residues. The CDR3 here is CASRLTGPTLEAFF. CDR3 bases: TGTGCCAGCAGACTGACAGGACCAACACTGGAAGCTTTCTTT.

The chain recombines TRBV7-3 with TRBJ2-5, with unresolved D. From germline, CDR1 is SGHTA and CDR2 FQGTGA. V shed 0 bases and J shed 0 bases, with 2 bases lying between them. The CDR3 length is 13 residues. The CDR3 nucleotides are TGTGCCAGCAGCTTAACCTACCAAGAGACCCAGTACTTC. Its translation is CASSLTYQETQYF.

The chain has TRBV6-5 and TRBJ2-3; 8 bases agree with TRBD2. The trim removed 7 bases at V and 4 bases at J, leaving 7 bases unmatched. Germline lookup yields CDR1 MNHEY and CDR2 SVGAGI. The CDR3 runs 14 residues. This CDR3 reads CASTRGAEADTQYF. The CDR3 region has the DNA TGTGCCAGCACGCGGGGGGCAGAGGCAGATACGCAGTATTTT.

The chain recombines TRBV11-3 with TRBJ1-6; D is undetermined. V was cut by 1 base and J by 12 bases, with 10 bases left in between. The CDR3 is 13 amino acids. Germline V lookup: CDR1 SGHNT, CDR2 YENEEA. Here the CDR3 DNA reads TGTGCCAGCAGCTTAGGCCCAGATCGACCCCTCCACTTT. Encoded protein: CASSLGPDRPLHF.

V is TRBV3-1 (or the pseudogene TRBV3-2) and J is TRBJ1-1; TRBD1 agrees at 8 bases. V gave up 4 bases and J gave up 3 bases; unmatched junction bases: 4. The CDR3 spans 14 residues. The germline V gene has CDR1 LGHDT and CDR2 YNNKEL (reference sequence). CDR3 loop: CASSLRGRDTEAFF. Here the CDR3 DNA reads TGTGCCAGCAGCCTCAGGGGGCGGGACACTGAAGCTTTCTTT.